This T cell receptor (beta chain) was captured in a study of T cell repertoires in ileal Crohn's disease. The overall study: Less than 40% were active smokers at surgery; median disease duration was roughly 7.9 years. Study findings and constraints: Endoscopic recurrence occurred in every patient whose clonality exceeded 26.8%.

Libraries were prepared by immunoSEQ multiplex PCR; TCRdb keeps only in-frame clonotypes and omits some of them. The profile shows some 16,000 clones, approximately 87% of them singletons. Included were adult ileal or ileocolonic Crohn's patients indicated for ileocolonic resection. Of note for this clone: The antigen remains undetermined.

Source material: ileal tissue. The TCR comes from an adult with Crohn's disease.

Here the CDR3 DNA reads TGCAGTGCTAGCATCGGGGTAGAGCAGTACTTC. Its translation is CSASIGVEQYF. The chain is built from TRBV20-1 and TRBJ2-7; weak D call: TRBD2 (5 bases). Trimming cost V 3 bases and J 7 bases, with 10 bases left between them. Germline CDR1 is DFQATT and CDR2 is SNEGSKA (reference sequence). The CDR3 totals 11 residues.